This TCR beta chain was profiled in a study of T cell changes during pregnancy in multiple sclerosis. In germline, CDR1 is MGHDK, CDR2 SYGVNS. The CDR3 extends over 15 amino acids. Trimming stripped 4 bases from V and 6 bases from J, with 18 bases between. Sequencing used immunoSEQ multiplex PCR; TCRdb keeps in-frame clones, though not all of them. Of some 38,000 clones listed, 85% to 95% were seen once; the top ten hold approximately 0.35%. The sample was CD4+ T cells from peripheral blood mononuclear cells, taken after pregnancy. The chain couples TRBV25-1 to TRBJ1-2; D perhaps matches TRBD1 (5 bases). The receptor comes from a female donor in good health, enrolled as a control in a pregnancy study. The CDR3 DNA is TGTGCCAGCAGTGGGATCACAGGTCCTCGGGATGGCTACACCTTC. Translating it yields CASSGITGPRDGYTF.